This is a list of T cell receptor beta chains from one sample in a study of blood T cell repertoires in COVID-19. Repertoires were generated with immunoSEQ multiplex PCR, while TCRdb's copy carries only in-frame clones and drops some. The data contain just over 300,000 clones, about 89% of them singletons. The specimen was PBMCs or T cells enriched from blood (not recorded which). All receptors come from a woman aged 40 to 50 who had recovered from COVID-19. Each CDR3 is given with its conserved first and last residue. D genes are given only for firm matches. Size is stated for part of the rows, as once, few or many counts, or as a class when the clone is expanded.

d_call j_call v_call clone_size cdr3_aa cdr3_nt
TRBD1 TRBJ1-5 TRBV7-3 - CASSSHRGGNQPQHF TGTGCCAGCAGCTCCCACAGGGGAGGCAATCAGCCCCAGCATTTT
- TRBJ1-2 TRBV6-2/TRBV6-3 - CASSPTILGYTF TGTGCCAGCAGTCCCACAATCCTGGGCTACACCTTC
- TRBJ1-4 TRBV5-6 few CASSFGTVATNEKLFF TGTGCCAGCAGCTTCGGTACGGTTGCAACTAATGAAAAACTGTTTTTT
TRBD2 TRBJ2-5 TRBV7-3 - CASSYSGGLETQYF TGTGCCAGCAGCTATAGCGGGGGGTTGGAGACCCAGTACTTC
TRBD1 TRBJ1-2 TRBV9 - CASSEGQGYGYTF TGTGCCAGCAGCGAGGGACAGGGATATGGCTACACCTTC
- TRBJ2-5 TRBV7-6 - CATHRGQIVQETQYF TGTGCCACACACCGTGGACAGATAGTCCAAGAGACCCAGTACTTC
- TRBJ1-1 TRBV6-2/TRBV6-3 - CASSYSYMNTEAFF TGTGCCAGCAGTTACTCATACATGAACACTGAAGCTTTCTTT
TRBD2 TRBJ2-1 TRBV3-1/TRBV3-2 - CATRAGVLHAGTSSLNEQFF TGTGCCACAAGAGCGGGCGTTCTCCATGCTGGGACTAGCTCTCTCAATGAGCAGTTCTTC
- TRBJ2-7 TRBV10-1 - CASSRSGGNGEQYF TGCGCCAGCAGTCGATCCGGGGGAAACGGCGAGCAGTACTTC
TRBD2 TRBJ2-1 TRBV2 - CASQPVVTSGHNEQFF TGTGCCAGCCAGCCTGTCGTGACTAGCGGGCACAATGAGCAGTTCTTC
- TRBJ2-2 TRBV5-4 - CASIDGTGELFF TGTGCCAGCATAGACGGGACCGGGGAGCTGTTTTTT
TRBD1 TRBJ1-2 TRBV5-1 - CASSPKRTGLTNYGYTF TGCGCCAGCAGCCCTAAAAGGACAGGGCTTACTAACTATGGCTACACCTTC
- TRBJ2-7 TRBV10-1 - CASSESGRQGSYEQYF TGCGCCAGCAGTGAGTCGGGGAGGCAGGGATCCTACGAGCAGTACTTC
TRBD2 TRBJ2-1 TRBV3-1/TRBV3-2 few CASSQVSGGAPYNEQFF TGTGCCAGCAGCCAAGTTAGCGGGGGGGCCCCCTACAATGAGCAGTTCTTC
- TRBJ2-1 TRBV27 once CASTYAGYAYNEQFF TGTGCCAGCACTTACGCGGGGTACGCCTACAATGAGCAGTTCTTC
- TRBJ2-5 TRBV11-2 - CASSLGGTQYQETQYF TGTGCCAGCAGCTTAGGGGGGACTCAGTACCAAGAGACCCAGTACTTC
TRBD2 TRBJ2-2 TRBV7-9 - CASSFRAGAVGELFF TGTGCCAGCAGCTTCCGAGCGGGGGCGGTCGGGGAGCTGTTTTTT
- TRBJ2-1 TRBV7-3 - CASSLRLESYNEQFF TGTGCCAGCAGCCTAAGACTAGAATCCTACAATGAGCAGTTCTTC
TRBD1 TRBJ2-7 TRBV9 - CASSPGTASYEQYF TGTGCCAGCAGCCCTGGGACAGCATCCTACGAGCAGTACTTC
TRBD2 TRBJ2-5 TRBV7-2 - CASKAGGSQETQYF TGTGCCAGCAAGGCGGGGGGATCCCAAGAGACCCAGTACTTC
TRBD2 TRBJ2-1 TRBV11-2 - CASSFLAGVGGEQFF TGTGCCAGCAGCTTTCTAGCGGGAGTAGGTGGTGAGCAGTTCTTC
TRBD1 TRBJ1-4 TRBV7-6 - CASSLGDRPNEKLFF TGTGCCAGCAGCTTAGGGGACAGACCTAATGAAAAACTGTTTTTT
- TRBJ2-7 TRBV7-9 - CASSLLQDSYEQYF TGTGCCAGCAGCTTACTCCAGGACTCCTACGAGCAGTACTTC
- TRBJ2-7 TRBV5-5 once CASSFLQRTSSYEQYF TGTGCCAGCAGCTTCCTGCAGAGGACAAGTTCCTACGAGCAGTACTTC
TRBD2 TRBJ2-5 TRBV4-1 few CASSQNQRGGAETQYF TGCGCCAGCAGCCAAAATCAGCGGGGAGGGGCAGAGACCCAGTACTTC
TRBD1 TRBJ2-7 TRBV3-1/TRBV3-2 once CASSQVTGGAESEQYF TGTGCCAGCAGCCAAGTGACAGGGGGCGCGGAAAGCGAGCAGTACTTC
- TRBJ1-1 TRBV9 - CASSVVGPPMNTEAFF TGTGCCAGCAGCGTAGTGGGCCCCCCCATGAACACTGAAGCTTTCTTT
TRBD1 TRBJ1-2 TRBV24-1 once CATSSGQGYGYTF TGTGCCACCAGTTCGGGACAGGGCTATGGCTACACCTTC
- TRBJ1-2 TRBV4-1 - CASSARGGYGYTF TGCGCCAGCAGCGCCAGGGGTGGGTATGGCTACACCTTC
TRBD2 TRBJ2-1 TRBV27 - CASSSLLAGVYNEQFF TGTGCCAGCAGTTCCCTCCTAGCGGGGGTGTACAATGAGCAGTTCTTC
TRBD2 TRBJ2-1 TRBV7-2 - CASSLLVSGGINEQFF TGTGCCAGCAGCCTACTTGTAAGCGGGGGGATCAATGAGCAGTTCTTC
- TRBJ2-7 TRBV28 once CASRSVGGPDEQYF TGTGCCAGCAGAAGCGTCGGGGGGCCGGACGAGCAGTACTTC
- TRBJ2-1 TRBV19 - CASSMQARGGYNEQFF TGTGCCAGTAGTATGCAGGCGCGTGGGGGGTACAATGAGCAGTTCTTC
- TRBJ2-2 TRBV4-1 - CASSQDQTGELFF TGCGCCAGCAGCCAAGATCAGACCGGGGAGCTGTTTTTT
TRBD1 TRBJ1-1 TRBV5-8 - CASSFRGLGTEAFF TGTGCCAGCAGCTTCAGGGGGCTGGGGACTGAAGCTTTCTTT
TRBD1 TRBJ1-1 TRBV6-1 once CASSEDGTGGNAEAFF TGTGCCAGCAGTGAAGATGGAACAGGGGGGAACGCTGAAGCTTTCTTT
TRBD2 TRBJ2-3 TRBV19 - CASSSLTSGKTDTQYF TGTGCCAGTAGTAGTTTGACTAGCGGGAAGACAGATACGCAGTATTTT
- TRBJ1-6 TRBV27 - CASSFGWVGNSPLHF TGTGCCAGCAGTTTTGGGTGGGTCGGGAATTCACCCCTCCACTTT
TRBD2 TRBJ2-7 TRBV4-3 - CASSQDRGLAGASSYEQYF TGCGCCAGCAGCCAAGATCGGGGACTAGCGGGGGCAAGCTCCTACGAGCAGTACTTC
TRBD2 TRBJ2-1 TRBV27 - CASSLSLAGAIYNEQFF TGTGCCAGCAGTCTATCACTAGCGGGGGCCATCTACAATGAGCAGTTCTTC
- TRBJ2-2 TRBV6-4 - CASSAVIHTGELFF TGTGCCAGCAGCGCAGTTATTCACACCGGGGAGCTGTTTTTT
TRBD2 TRBJ2-7 TRBV7-9 - CASSESGSFSYEQYF TGTGCCAGCAGCGAAAGCGGGAGCTTCTCCTACGAGCAGTACTTC
TRBD2 TRBJ2-1 TRBV7-2 - CASSLSAGGSGRTLEQFF TGTGCCAGCAGCTTATCGGCCGGGGGTAGCGGGAGGACGTTGGAACAGTTCTTC
TRBD2 TRBJ2-7 TRBV13 - CASSLRGASGEYF TGTGCCAGCAGCTTAAGGGGGGCTAGCGGGGAGTACTTC
- TRBJ1-6 TRBV11-3 - CASSTSGSYNSPLHF TGTGCCAGCAGCACGTCGGGTTCCTATAATTCACCCCTCCACTTT
- TRBJ2-7 TRBV11-3 few CASSLRTVEAYEQYF TGTGCCAGCAGCTTGAGGACAGTTGAGGCCTACGAGCAGTACTTC
TRBD1 TRBJ2-1 TRBV12-3/TRBV12-4 - CASSLNRGTEQFF TGTGCCAGCAGTTTAAACAGGGGGACCGAGCAGTTCTTC
TRBD1 TRBJ1-2 TRBV5-4 - CASSFSGGTEGYTF TGTGCCAGCAGCTTCTCAGGGGGCACGGAAGGCTACACCTTC
TRBD1 TRBJ1-6 TRBV2 once CASSTGTVGSPLHF TGTGCCAGCAGTACCGGGACAGTAGGTTCACCCCTCCACTTT
TRBD2 TRBJ2-1 TRBV6-5 - CASSYIASGRNEQFF TGTGCCAGCAGTTACATTGCTAGCGGGAGAAATGAGCAGTTCTTC
TRBD1 TRBJ1-5 TRBV19 - CASRPLWTGHQPQHF TGTGCCAGTAGGCCCCTGTGGACAGGGCACCAGCCCCAGCATTTT
TRBD2 TRBJ2-1 TRBV11-3 - CASSLEASGGNEQFF TGTGCCAGCAGCTTAGAAGCTAGCGGGGGCAATGAGCAGTTCTTC